A selection of T cell receptor beta chains follows, all from one sample in a study of OX40 agonist ivuxolimab in advanced cancers. Here immunoSEQ multiplex PCR was the method, and the copy in TCRdb shows in-frame clones only, minus some. The sample records roughly 83,000 clones, around 90% being singletons. Here the sequenced sample was CD4+ or CD8+ T cells sorted from blood, taken in a trial of the OX40 agonist ivuxolimab. These receptors all stem from an adult with an advanced solid tumor such as melanoma, head and neck, liver or kidney cancer. CDR3s include the opening cysteine and the closing phenylalanine or tryptophan. The D gene is left open where the match is weak. Expanded clones are given a class, and other clones once, few, many or no size at all.

d_gene | abundance | j_gene | v_gene | CDR3nt | CDR3aa
TRBD1 | NA | TRBJ1-2 | TRBV5-6 | TGTGCCAGCAGCTTGGAAGGTTTTTCGGGACAGCAGTATGGCTACACCTTC | CASSLEGFSGQQYGYTF
TRBD2 | NA | TRBJ2-2 | TRBV19 | TGTGCCAGTAGTATAGGGGAGGGATCCGGGGAGCTGTTTTTT | CASSIGEGSGELFF
NA | NA | TRBJ1-1 | TRBV4-3 | TGCGCCAGCAGCCCCCGTCAGGGTTTGAACACTGAAGCTTTCTTT | CASSPRQGLNTEAFF
NA | NA | TRBJ2-1 | TRBV6-5 | TGTGCCAGCACCACCTCGGGGGAGGTCGACAATGAGCAGTTCTTC | CASTTSGEVDNEQFF
NA | NA | TRBJ2-7 | TRBV19 | TGTGCCAGTAGTATAAGTCCCGGTTGGGGGTCCTACGAGCAGTACTTC | CASSISPGWGSYEQYF
NA | NA | TRBJ2-3 | TRBV11-2 | TGTGCCAGCAGCAGCATAACCCCCACAGATACGCAGTATTTT | CASSSITPTDTQYF
TRBD1 | NA | TRBJ2-1 | TRBV4-1 | TGCGCCAGCAGAGACAGGGGAGAGCAGTTCTTC | CASRDRGEQFF
NA | NA | TRBJ1-5 | TRBV12-5 | TGTGCTAGTGGACAGGGAGGTCAGCCCCAGCATTTT | CASGQGGQPQHF
TRBD1 | NA | TRBJ2-7 | TRBV4-3 | TGCGCCAGCAGCCAAGGAATCAGGGACAGCTACGAGCAGTACTTC | CASSQGIRDSYEQYF
TRBD2 | NA | TRBJ2-1 | TRBV14 | TGTGCCAGCAGCCATACGCTAGCGGGAGAGACGAATGAGCAGTTCTTC | CASSHTLAGETNEQFF
TRBD1 | once | TRBJ1-6 | TRBV27 | TGTGCCAGCAGTTTATATGCCCACGGACAGGGGGATTCACCCCTCCACTTT | CASSLYAHGQGDSPLHF
TRBD1 | NA | TRBJ1-2 | TRBV29-1 | TGCAGCGTCGCGGGACAGGGTTCTATGGGCTACACCTTC | CSVAGQGSMGYTF
TRBD1 | NA | TRBJ2-7 | TRBV13 | TGTGCCAGCAGCTTTGGGGGACAGCCTTACGAGCAGTACTTC | CASSFGGQPYEQYF
NA | NA | TRBJ1-5 | TRBV7-9 | TGTGCCAGCAGCTACTACGGACAGCCCCAGCATTTT | CASSYYGQPQHF
NA | few | TRBJ1-5 | TRBV30 | TGTGCCTGGAGCGGACAGCACAATCAGCCCCAGCATTTT | CAWSGQHNQPQHF
NA | NA | TRBJ1-1 | TRBV28 | TGTGCCAGCAGTATGAGGCGGGCGTGGACTGAAGCTTTCTTT | CASSMRRAWTEAFF
NA | few | TRBJ1-6 | TRBV27 | TGTGCCAGCAGTCTCGCGGGTGTAGTATCACCCCTCCACTTT | CASSLAGVVSPLHF
TRBD1 | NA | TRBJ1-2 | TRBV19 | TGTGCCAGTAATGCGCCGAGACAGGGATATCGTGGCTACACCTTC | CASNAPRQGYRGYTF
NA | NA | TRBJ2-7 | TRBV10-3 | TGTGCCATCAGCGCGTTAGAGTCCCCGACGGGGACGAACTACGAGCAGTACTTC | CAISALESPTGTNYEQYF
NA | NA | TRBJ2-3 | TRBV30 | TGTGCCTGGAGTGCGACGGGACCGGCAGATACGCAGTATTTT | CAWSATGPADTQYF
TRBD2 | NA | TRBJ2-1 | TRBV5-8 | TGTGCCAGCAGCTTCTGGACTAGCGGGGATTACAATGAGCAGTTCTTC | CASSFWTSGDYNEQFF
TRBD1 | NA | TRBJ2-7 | TRBV6-1 | TGTGCGAGCCGGACAGGGGGGTACGAGCAGTACTTC | CASRTGGYEQYF
TRBD1 | once | TRBJ1-1 | TRBV6-5 | TGTGCCAGTTACACAGGGGAGAACACTGAAGCTTTCTTT | CASYTGENTEAFF
NA | NA | TRBJ1-2 | TRBV30 | TGTGCCTGGAGTCCCCGGACCTACTATGGCTACACCTTC | CAWSPRTYYGYTF
TRBD1 | NA | TRBJ1-1 | TRBV6-6 | TGTGCCAGCAGTCGGACAGGGCTGAACACTGAAGCTTTCTTT | CASSRTGLNTEAFF
NA | NA | TRBJ1-6 | TRBV30 | TGTGCCTGGACCGGCCCAAGTCCGACAGGAGAAAATTCACCCCTCCACTTT | CAWTGPSPTGENSPLHF
NA | NA | TRBJ2-1 | TRBV5-1 | TGCGCCAGCAGCTTTGAAGAATACAATGAGCAGTTCTTC | CASSFEEYNEQFF
NA | NA | TRBJ2-3 | TRBV4-2 | TGTGCCAGCAGCCAAGAAGGTCACTATCTCACAGATACGCAGTATTTT | CASSQEGHYLTDTQYF
NA | once | TRBJ1-2 | TRBV4-2 | TGTGCCAGCAGCCAAGATGGATATGGCTACACCTTC | CASSQDGYGYTF